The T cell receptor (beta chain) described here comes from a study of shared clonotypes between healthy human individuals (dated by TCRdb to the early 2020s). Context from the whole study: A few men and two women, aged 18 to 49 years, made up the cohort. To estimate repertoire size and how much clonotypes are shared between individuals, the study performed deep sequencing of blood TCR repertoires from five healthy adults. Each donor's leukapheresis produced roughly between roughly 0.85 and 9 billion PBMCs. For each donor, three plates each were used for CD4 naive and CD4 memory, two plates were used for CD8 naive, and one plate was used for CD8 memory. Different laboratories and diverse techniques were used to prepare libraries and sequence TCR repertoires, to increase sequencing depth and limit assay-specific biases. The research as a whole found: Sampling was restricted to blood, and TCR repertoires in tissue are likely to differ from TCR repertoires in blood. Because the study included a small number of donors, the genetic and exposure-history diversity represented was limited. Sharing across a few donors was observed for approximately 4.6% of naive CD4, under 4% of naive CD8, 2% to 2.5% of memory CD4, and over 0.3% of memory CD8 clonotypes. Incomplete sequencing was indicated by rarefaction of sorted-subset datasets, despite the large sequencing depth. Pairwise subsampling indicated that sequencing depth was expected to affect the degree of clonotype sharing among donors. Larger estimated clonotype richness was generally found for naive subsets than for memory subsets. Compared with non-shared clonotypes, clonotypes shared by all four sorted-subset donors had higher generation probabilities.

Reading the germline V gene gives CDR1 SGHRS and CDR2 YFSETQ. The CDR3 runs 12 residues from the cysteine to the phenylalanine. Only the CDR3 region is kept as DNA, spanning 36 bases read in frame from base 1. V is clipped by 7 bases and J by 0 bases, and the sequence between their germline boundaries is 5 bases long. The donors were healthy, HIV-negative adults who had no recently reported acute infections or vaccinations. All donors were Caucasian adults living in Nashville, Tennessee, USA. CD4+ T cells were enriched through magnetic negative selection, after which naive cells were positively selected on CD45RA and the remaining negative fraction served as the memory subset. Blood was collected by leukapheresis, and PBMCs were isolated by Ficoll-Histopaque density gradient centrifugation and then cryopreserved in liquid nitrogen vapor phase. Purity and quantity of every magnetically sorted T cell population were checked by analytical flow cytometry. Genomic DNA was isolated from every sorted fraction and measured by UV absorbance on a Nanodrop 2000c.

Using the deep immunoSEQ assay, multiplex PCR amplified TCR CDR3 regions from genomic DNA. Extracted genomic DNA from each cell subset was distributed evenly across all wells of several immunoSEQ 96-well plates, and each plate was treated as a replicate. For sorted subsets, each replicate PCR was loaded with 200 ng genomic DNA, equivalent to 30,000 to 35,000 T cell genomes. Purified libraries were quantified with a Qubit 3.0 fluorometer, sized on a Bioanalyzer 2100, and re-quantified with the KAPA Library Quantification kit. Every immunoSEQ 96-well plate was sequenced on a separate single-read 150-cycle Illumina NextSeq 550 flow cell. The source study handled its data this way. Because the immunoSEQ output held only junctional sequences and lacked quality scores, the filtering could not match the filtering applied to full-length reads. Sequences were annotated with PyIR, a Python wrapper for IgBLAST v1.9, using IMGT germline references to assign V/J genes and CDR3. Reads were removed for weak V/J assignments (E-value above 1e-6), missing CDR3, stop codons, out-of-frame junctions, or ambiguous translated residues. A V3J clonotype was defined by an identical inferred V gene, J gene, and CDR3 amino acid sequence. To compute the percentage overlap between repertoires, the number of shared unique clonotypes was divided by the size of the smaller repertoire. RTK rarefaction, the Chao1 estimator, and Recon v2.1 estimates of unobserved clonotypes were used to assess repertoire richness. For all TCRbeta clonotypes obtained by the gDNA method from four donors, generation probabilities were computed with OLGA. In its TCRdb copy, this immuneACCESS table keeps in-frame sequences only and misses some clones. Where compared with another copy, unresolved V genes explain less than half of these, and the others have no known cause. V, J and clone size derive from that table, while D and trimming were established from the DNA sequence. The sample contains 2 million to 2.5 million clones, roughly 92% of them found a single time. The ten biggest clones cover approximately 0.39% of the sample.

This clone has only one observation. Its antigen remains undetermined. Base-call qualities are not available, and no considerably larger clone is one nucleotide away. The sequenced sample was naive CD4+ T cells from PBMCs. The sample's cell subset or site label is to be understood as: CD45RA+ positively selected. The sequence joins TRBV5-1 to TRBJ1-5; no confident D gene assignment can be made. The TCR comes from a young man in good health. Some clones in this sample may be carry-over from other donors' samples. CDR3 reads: CASQDSNQPQHF. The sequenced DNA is TGCGCCAGCCAGGATAGCAATCAGCCCCAGCATTTT.